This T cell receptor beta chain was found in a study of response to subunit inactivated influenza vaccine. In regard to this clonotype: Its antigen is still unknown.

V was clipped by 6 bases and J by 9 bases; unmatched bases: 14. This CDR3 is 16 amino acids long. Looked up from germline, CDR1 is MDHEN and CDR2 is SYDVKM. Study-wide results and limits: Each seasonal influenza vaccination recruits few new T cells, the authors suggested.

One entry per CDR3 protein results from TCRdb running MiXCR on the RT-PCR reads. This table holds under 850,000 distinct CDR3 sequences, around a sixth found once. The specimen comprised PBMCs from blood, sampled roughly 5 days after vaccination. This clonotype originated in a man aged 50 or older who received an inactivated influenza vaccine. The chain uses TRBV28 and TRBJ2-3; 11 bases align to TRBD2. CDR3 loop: CASRQTPGLAEATQYF. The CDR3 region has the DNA TGTGCCAGCAGGCAAACCCCGGGACTAGCGGAAGCAACGCAGTATTTT.